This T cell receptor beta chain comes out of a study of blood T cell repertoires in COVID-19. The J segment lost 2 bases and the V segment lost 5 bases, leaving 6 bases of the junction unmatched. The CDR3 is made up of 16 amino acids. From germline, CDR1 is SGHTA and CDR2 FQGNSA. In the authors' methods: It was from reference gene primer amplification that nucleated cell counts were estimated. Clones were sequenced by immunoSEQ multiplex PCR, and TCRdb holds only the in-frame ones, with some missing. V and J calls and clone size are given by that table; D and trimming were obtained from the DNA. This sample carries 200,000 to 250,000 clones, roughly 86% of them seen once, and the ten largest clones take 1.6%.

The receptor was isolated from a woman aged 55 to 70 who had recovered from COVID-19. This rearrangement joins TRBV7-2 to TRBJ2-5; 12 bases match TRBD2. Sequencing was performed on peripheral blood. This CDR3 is CASSPLAGGLQETQYF. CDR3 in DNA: TGTGCCAGCAGCCCACTAGCGGGGGGCCTGCAAGAGACCCAGTACTTC.